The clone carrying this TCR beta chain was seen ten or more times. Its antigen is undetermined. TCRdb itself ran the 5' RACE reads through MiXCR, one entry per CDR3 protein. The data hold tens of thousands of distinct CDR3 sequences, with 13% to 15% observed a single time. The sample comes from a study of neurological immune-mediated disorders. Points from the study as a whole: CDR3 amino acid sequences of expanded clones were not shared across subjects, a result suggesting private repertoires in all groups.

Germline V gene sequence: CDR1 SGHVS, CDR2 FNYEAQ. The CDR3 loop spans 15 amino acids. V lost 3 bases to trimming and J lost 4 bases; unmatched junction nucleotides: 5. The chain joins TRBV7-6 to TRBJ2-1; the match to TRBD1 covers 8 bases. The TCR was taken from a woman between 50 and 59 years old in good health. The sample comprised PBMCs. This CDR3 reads CASSLGDRKYNEQFF. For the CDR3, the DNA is TGTGCCAGCAGCTTGGGGGACAGGAAATACAATGAGCAGTTCTTC.